These 15 T cell receptor beta chains originate from one sample sequenced in a study of CD8+ T cells in alopecia areata. Treatment indicated: oral pan-JAK inhibitor, 5-10 mg twice daily. It was cDNA, reverse transcribed from extracted RNA, that served as the sequencing template. Repertoires were generated with immunoSEQ multiplex PCR, while TCRdb's copy carries only in-frame clones and drops some. The sample has fewer than 250,000 clones, around two fifths seen once. The sequenced sample was CD4+ T cells sorted from blood, obtained at roughly week 30, from a patient treated with tofacitinib. The source of these receptors is a human donor with alopecia areata.

This clone was seen a few times. The rearrangement links TRBV7-2 to TRBJ2-1, with TRBD2 matching over 9 bases. The V gene end was trimmed by 3 bases and the J gene end by 8 bases; junction bases not matched to a gene: 11. Germline V gene lookup returns CDR1 SGHTA and CDR2 FQGNSA. The CDR3 is 16 residues long. The CDR3 protein is CASSFSSSGRIDEQFF. As DNA, the CDR3 is TGTGCCAGCAGCTTTTCGTCCAGCGGGAGGATCGATGAGCAGTTCTTC.

The sample holds a few counts of this clone. The V and J genes are TRBV9 and TRBJ2-5; 8 bases match TRBD1. The CDR3 totals 14 residues. Germline V gene lookup returns CDR1 SGDLS and CDR2 YYNGEE. V was pared by 2 bases and J by 2 bases, with 2 bases of the junction left unmatched. CDR3 sequence: CASSVGQVQETQYF. As DNA, the CDR3 is TGTGCCAGCAGCGTGGGACAGGTGCAAGAGACCCAGTACTTC.

This clone was seen a handful of times. This rearrangement joins TRBV30 to TRBJ2-5, with 10 nucleotides matching TRBD2. With V trimmed by 2 bases and J by 5 bases, 14 bases remained unmatched. The CDR3 runs to 17 residues. Germline V gives CDR1 GTSNPN, CDR2 SVGIG (reference sequence). The CDR3 spells CAWSPTLLAGVWETQYF. The CDR3 DNA reads as TGTGCCTGGAGTCCAACCCTCCTAGCGGGAGTTTGGGAGACCCAGTACTTC. Supplemented by reference TRBV30 and TRBJ2-5, the full variable domain reads SQTIHQWPATLVQPVGSPLSLECTVEGTSNPNLYWYRQAAGRGLQLLFYSVGIGQISSEVPQNLSASRPQDRQFILSSKKLLLSDSGFYLCAWSPTLLAGVWETQYFGPGTRLLVL.

The chain uses TRBV29-1 and TRBJ1-1; tentatively, D is TRBD1 (5 bases). V lost 4 bases, J lost 5 bases, and 14 bases lay in between. The length of the CDR3 is 13 residues. CDR1 and CDR2 (germline): SQVTM, ANQGSEA. The DNA for the CDR3 is TGCAGCGTTGTTAGACAGTTCGTGACTGAAGCTTTCTTT. Amino acid sequence: CSVVRQFVTEAFF. The complete variable domain, with remaining parts taken from reference TRBV29-1 and TRBJ1-1, reads SAVISQKPSRDICQRGTSLTIQCQVDSQVTMMFWYRQQPGQSLTLIATANQGSEATYESGFVIDKFPISRPNLTFSTLTVSNMSPEDSSIYLCSVVRQFVTEAFFGQGTRLTVV.

This clone showed up just a few times. The V gene is TRBV5-6, the J gene TRBJ2-5; the match to TRBD2 covers 9 bases. The CDR3 is 17 amino acids. With V trimmed by 2 bases and J by 1 base, 9 bases remained unmatched. The germline CDR1 and CDR2 sequences are SGHDT and YYEEEE. The CDR3 loop reads CASSFKPSSGIQETQYF. The CDR3 region has the DNA TGTGCCAGCAGCTTTAAGCCGTCTAGCGGGATCCAAGAGACCCAGTACTTC.

The sample holds one count of this clone. The chain combines TRBV5-4 with TRBJ2-5; 10 positions agree with TRBD2. The CDR3 has 16 amino acids. Germline V gene data show CDR1 as SGHNT and CDR2 as YYREEE (reference sequence). V was pared by 3 bases and J by 4 bases, with 9 bases of the junction left unmatched. The CDR3 loop reads CASSSSGRRWRETQYF. Written as DNA, the CDR3 is TGTGCCAGCAGCTCTAGCGGGAGAAGGTGGAGAGAGACCCAGTACTTC.

The rearrangement joins TRBV29-1 to TRBJ1-3, with TRBD1 identical over 8 bases. This CDR3 comprises 16 residues. V was pared by 7 bases and J by 4 bases, with 15 bases of the junction left unmatched. Germline CDR1 reads SQVTM; CDR2 reads ANQGSEA. The CDR3 region has the DNA TGCAGCGCCGGAGGACAGGGCGGAATTAGCGGAAACACCATATATTTT. Residues: CSAGGQGGISGNTIYF.

The V gene is TRBV9, the J gene TRBJ1-1, with D maybe TRBD1 (6 bases). The germline V gene has CDR1 SGDLS and CDR2 YYNGEE. The CDR3 consists of 15 residues. The V and J ends lost 3 bases and 4 bases respectively, with 16 bases between them. The CDR3 nucleotides are TGTGCCAGCAGCGCTTGGAGGGGGGCGGGCACTGAAGCTTTCTTT. Translation: CASSAWRGAGTEAFF.

This clone came up a few times. The chain employs TRBV7-9 and TRBJ2-7, with TRBD1 identical over 11 bases. The CDR3 sequence is 15 residues long. Germline lookup yields CDR1 SEHNR and CDR2 FQNEAQ (reference sequence). The J segment lost 2 bases and the V segment lost 6 bases, leaving 6 bases of the junction unmatched. DNA for the CDR3: TGTGCCAGCAGAGGCGGGGGACAGGGGGCCTACGAGCAGTACTTC. Translation: CASRGGGQGAYEQYF.

This clone was picked up a small number of times. V gene TRBV5-4 combines with J gene TRBJ2-1; 9 nucleotides align to TRBD1. CDR1 is SGHNT, CDR2 YYREEE, per germline (reference sequence). The CDR3 totals 16 residues. The J segment lost 6 bases and the V segment lost 4 bases, leaving 11 bases of the junction unmatched. The CDR3 is CASSRPDRGATNEQFF. As DNA, the CDR3 is TGTGCCAGCAGCAGACCGGACAGGGGAGCTACCAATGAGCAGTTCTTC.

This rearrangement joins TRBV6-5 to TRBJ1-6, with D uncertain. The CDR3 runs to 15 residues. From germline, CDR1 is MNHEY and CDR2 SVGAGI. With 0 bases removed from V and 5 bases from J, the gap between germline ends came to 8 bases. CDR3 sequence reads: CASSYSLRDNSPLHF. The CDR3 nucleotides are TGTGCCAGCAGTTACTCGTTACGGGATAATTCACCCCTCCACTTT.

This clone was seen more than once but under ten times. The chain combines TRBV20-1 with TRBJ2-4; 8 positions match TRBD1. Germline V gives CDR1 DFQATT, CDR2 SNEGSKA (reference sequence). The length of the CDR3 is 11 residues. Trimming at V came to 6 bases and at J to 8 bases, leaving 3 bases not matched to a gene. Written as DNA, the CDR3 is TGCAGTGCGGACAGGGTAGACATTCAGTACTTC. This gives the protein CSADRVDIQYF.

Points on this clone: Other DNA sequences in the sample encode the same CDR3. The rearrangement links TRBV18 to TRBJ2-7; 13 nucleotides match TRBD2. Germline V gene data show CDR1 as KGHSH and CDR2 as LQKENI. Trimming removed 3 bases from V and 3 bases from J; junction bases left unmatched: 2. CDR3 size: 15 residues. The CDR3 nucleotides read TGTGCCAGCTCACCCGGGACTAGCGGGATCTACGAGCAGTACTTC. Translation: CASSPGTSGIYEQYF.

The rearrangement uses TRBV4-1 and TRBJ2-1, with 13 nucleotides matching TRBD2. The CDR3 extends over 16 amino acids. Trimming cost V 1 base and J 9 bases; bases outside gene matches: 6. Germline CDR1 is MGHRA and CDR2 is YSYEKL. The CDR3 protein is CASSQGGTSGTLEQFF. The CDR3 DNA follows: TGCGCCAGCAGCCAAGGGGGGACTAGCGGGACTCTTGAGCAGTTCTTC.

This clone was counted ten times or more. V gene TRBV5-5 combines with J gene TRBJ2-5; 9 positions match TRBD2. The germline V gene encodes CDR1 SGHKS and CDR2 YYEKEE (reference sequence). The length of the CDR3 is 15 residues. The V and J ends lost 0 bases and 5 bases, in that order; junction bases with no gene match: 5. CDR3 residues: CASSLVAGGPETQYF. DNA of the CDR3: TGTGCCAGCAGCTTGGTGGCGGGAGGGCCGGAGACCCAGTACTTC.